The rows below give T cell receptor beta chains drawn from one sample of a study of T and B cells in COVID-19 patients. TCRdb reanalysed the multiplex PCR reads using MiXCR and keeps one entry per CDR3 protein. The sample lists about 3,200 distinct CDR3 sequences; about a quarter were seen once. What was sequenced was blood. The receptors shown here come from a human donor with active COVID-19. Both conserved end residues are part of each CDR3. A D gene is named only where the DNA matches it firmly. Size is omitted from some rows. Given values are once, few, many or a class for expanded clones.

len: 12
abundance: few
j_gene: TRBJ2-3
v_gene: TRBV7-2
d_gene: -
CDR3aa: CASSRPTDTQYF
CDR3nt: TGTGCCAGCTCACGGCCTACAGATACGCAGTATTTT

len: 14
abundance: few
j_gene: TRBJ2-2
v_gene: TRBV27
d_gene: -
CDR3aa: CASSEALRIGELFF
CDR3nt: TGTGCCAGCAGTGAAGCGCTTAGGATCGGGGAGCTGTTTTTT

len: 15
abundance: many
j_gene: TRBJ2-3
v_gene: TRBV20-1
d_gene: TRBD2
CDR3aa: CSARDPSGSTDTQYF
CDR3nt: TGCAGTGCTAGAGATCCTAGCGGTTCCACAGATACGCAGTATTTT

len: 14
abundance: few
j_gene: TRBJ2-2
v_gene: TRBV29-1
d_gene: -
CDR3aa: CSAGGTANTGELFF
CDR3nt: TGCAGCGCTGGAGGGACAGCGAACACCGGGGAGCTGTTTTTT

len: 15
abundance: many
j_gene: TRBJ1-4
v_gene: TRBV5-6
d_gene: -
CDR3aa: CASSWVGSTNEKLFF
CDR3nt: TGTGCCAGCAGCTGGGTGGGCAGCACTAATGAAAAACTGTTTTTT

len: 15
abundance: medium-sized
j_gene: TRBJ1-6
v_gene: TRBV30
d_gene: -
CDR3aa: CAWSVGAGENSPLHF
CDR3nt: TGTGCCTGGAGTGTAGGGGCAGGGGAAAATTCACCCCTCCACTTT

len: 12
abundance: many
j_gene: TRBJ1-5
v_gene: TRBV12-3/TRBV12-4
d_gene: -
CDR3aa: CASTPWDQPQHF
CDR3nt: TGTGCCAGCACCCCTTGGGATCAGCCCCAGCATTTT

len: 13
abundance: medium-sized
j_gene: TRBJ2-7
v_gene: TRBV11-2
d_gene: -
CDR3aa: CASSLGLAYEQYF
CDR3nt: TGTGCCAGCAGCCTTGGGCTCGCATACGAGCAGTACTTC

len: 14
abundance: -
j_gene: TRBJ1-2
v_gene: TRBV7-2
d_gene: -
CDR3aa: CASSLSPGSYGYTF
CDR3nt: TGTGCCAGCAGCTTATCCCCCGGGAGCTATGGCTACACCTTC

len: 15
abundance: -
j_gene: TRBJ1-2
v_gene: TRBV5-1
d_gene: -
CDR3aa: CASSFDPTVTYGYTF
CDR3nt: TGCGCCAGCAGCTTCGACCCGACAGTCACCTATGGCTACACCTTC

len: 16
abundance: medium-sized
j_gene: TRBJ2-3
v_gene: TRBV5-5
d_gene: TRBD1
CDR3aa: CASSVRQGAGSDTQYF
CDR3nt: TGTGCCAGCAGCGTAAGACAGGGGGCAGGTTCAGATACGCAGTATTTT

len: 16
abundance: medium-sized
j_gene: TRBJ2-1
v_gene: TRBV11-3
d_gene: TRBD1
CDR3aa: CASSVTGASSYNEQFF
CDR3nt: TGTGCCAGCAGCGTGACAGGGGCGAGCTCCTACAATGAGCAGTTCTTC

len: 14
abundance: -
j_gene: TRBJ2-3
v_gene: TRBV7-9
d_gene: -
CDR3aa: CASSLAGGTDTQYF
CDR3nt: TGTGCCAGCAGCTTAGCGGGGGGCACAGATACGCAGTATTTT

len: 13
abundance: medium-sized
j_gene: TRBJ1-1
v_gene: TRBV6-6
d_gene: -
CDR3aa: CASRGGGNTEAFF
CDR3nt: TGTGCCAGCAGGGGTGGGGGGAACACTGAAGCTTTCTTT

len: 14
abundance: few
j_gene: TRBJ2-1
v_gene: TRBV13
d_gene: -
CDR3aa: CASSLGGRYNEQFF
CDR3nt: TGCGCCAGCAGCTTGGGGGGAAGGTACAATGAGCAGTTCTTC

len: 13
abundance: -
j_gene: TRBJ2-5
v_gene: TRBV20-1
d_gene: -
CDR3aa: CSARDRILETQYF
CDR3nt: TGCAGTGCTAGAGACAGGATTCTGGAGACCCAGTACTTC

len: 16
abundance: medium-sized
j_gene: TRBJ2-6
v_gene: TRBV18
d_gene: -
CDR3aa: CASSPGVLSGANVLTF
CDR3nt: TGTGCCAGCTCACCTGGGGTGCTCTCTGGGGCCAACGTCCTGACTTTC

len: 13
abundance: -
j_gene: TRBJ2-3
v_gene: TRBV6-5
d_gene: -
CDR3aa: CASRKDGADTQYF
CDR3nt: TGTGCCAGCAGAAAGGATGGAGCAGATACGCAGTATTTT

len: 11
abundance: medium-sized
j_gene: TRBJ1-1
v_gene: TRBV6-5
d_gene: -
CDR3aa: CASLQSTEAFF
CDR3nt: TGTGCCAGTCTACAGTCGACTGAAGCTTTCTTT

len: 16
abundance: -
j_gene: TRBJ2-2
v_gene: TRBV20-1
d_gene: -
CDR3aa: CSARETGLRHTGELFF
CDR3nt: TGCAGTGCTAGAGAAACCGGTCTACGTCACACCGGGGAGCTGTTTTTT

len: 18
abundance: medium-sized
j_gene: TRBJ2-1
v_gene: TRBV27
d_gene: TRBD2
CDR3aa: CASRLGTSGGASYNEQFF
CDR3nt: TGTGCCAGCAGACTCGGGACTAGCGGGGGGGCCTCCTACAATGAGCAGTTCTTC

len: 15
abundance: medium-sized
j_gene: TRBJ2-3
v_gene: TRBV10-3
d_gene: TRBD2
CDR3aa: CAIRPTSGGPDTQYF
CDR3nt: TGTGCCATCAGACCGACTAGCGGGGGGCCAGATACGCAGTATTTT

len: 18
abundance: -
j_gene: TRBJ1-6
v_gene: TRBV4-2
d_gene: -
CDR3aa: CASSQDQSRNGLNSPLHF
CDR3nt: TGTGCCAGCAGCCAAGATCAATCCAGGAATGGCTTAAATTCACCCCTCCACTTT

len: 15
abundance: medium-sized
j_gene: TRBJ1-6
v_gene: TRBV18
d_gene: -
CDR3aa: CASSPPLEYNSPLHF
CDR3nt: TGTGCCAGCTCACCACCGTTAGAATATAATTCACCCCTCCACTTT